The entry that follows covers one TCR beta chain sequence. The CDR3 runs 13 residues. CDR1 is DFQATT, CDR2 SNEGSKA, per germline (reference sequence). V dropped 3 bases and J dropped 8; count of bases not matched to a gene: 9. This sample was taken from a study of blood T cell repertoires in COVID-19. Across the study: COVID-19 samples from acute and convalescent phases originated in the United States, Italy and Spain. Sample material is recorded as cDNA or gDNA derived from T cells, B-cell-depleted T cells, or PBMCs.

Original data processing: Quantification of nucleated cells was approximated via reference gene primer amplification. This table comes from immunoSEQ multiplex PCR, and its TCRdb copy is limited to in-frame clones, with some not included. Clone size and V and J calls were adopted from that table, with D and trimming inferred from the DNA. The data contain some 90,000 clones, about nine tenths of them singletons. The material sequenced was peripheral blood. The receptor comes from a man aged 50 to 59 with acute or convalescent COVID-19. V is TRBV20-1 and J is TRBJ1-2; 7 nucleotides align to TRBD1. The CDR3 DNA reads TGCAGTGCTAGTACAGGGGAAGTTGGAGGCTACACCTTC. Its translation is CSASTGEVGGYTF.